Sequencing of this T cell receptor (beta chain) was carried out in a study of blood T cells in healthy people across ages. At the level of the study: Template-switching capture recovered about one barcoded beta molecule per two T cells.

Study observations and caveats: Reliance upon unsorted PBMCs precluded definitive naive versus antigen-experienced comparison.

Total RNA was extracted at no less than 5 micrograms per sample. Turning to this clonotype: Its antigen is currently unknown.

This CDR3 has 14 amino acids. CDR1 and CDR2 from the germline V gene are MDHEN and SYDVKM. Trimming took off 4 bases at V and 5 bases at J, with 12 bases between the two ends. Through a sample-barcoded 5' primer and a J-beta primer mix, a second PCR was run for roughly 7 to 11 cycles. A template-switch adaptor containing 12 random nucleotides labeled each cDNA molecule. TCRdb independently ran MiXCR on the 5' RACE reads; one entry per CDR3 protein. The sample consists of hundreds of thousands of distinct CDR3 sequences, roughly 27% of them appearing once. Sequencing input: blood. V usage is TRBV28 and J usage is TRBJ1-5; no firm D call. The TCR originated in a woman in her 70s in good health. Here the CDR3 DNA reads TGTGCCAGCAGTTCCCTTCTTCGGGATCAGCCCCAGCATTTT. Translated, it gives CASSSLLRDQPQHF.